This TCR beta chain was profiled in a study of regulatory T cells in long-lasting Graves disease. General study results and limits: Rather than thyroid tissue, only peripheral blood underwent study.

Building of the TCR beta libraries involved iRepertoire HTBI primers and Arm-PCR of CDR3 regions. Original data processing: Identified segments across samples numbered roughly 62 TRBV and about 13 TRBJ. TCRdb itself ran the multiplex PCR reads through MiXCR, one entry per CDR3 protein. Clone size and V and J calls follow TCRdb, not the original study. The data show under 450,000 distinct CDR3 sequences, about a sixth seen once. On this clonotype itself: The target antigen is unknown.

The germline V gene encodes CDR1 SGHTA and CDR2 FQGNSA. The V end lost 7 bases, the J end lost 3 bases, and 13 bases lay between the germline ends. The CDR3 is 14 amino acids. As for time point: newly diagnosed GD, antithyroid drugs for less than 3 months. Making the TCR library involved RNA that had been extracted from PBMCs. This sample was also put to use in a study of T cells in Graves' hyperthyroidism and ophthalmopathy. From that report: Stable Graves' hyperthyroidism denoted no ophthalmopathy progression over 18 months. Using the HTBI primer set, a first-round RT-PCR was run on the TCR CDR3.

The clonotype comes from a woman aged 18-35 years with Graves disease. The chain has TRBV7-2 and TRBJ2-1; D not certain. Sequencing used peripheral blood mononuclear cells (PBMCs), obtained at new diagnosis, from a patient treated with antithyroid drugs. Here the CDR3 DNA reads TGTGCCAGCAACCTCGGAGAAAACTACAATGAGCAGTTCTTC. As protein: CASNLGENYNEQFF. Full variable domain (outside the CDR3, taken from reference TRBV7-2 and TRBJ2-1): GAGVSQSPSNKVTEKGKDVELRCDPISGHTALYWYRQSLGQGLEFLIYFQGNSAPDKSGLPSDRFSAERTGGSVSTLTIQRTQQEDSAVYLCASNLGENYNEQFFGPGTRLTVL.